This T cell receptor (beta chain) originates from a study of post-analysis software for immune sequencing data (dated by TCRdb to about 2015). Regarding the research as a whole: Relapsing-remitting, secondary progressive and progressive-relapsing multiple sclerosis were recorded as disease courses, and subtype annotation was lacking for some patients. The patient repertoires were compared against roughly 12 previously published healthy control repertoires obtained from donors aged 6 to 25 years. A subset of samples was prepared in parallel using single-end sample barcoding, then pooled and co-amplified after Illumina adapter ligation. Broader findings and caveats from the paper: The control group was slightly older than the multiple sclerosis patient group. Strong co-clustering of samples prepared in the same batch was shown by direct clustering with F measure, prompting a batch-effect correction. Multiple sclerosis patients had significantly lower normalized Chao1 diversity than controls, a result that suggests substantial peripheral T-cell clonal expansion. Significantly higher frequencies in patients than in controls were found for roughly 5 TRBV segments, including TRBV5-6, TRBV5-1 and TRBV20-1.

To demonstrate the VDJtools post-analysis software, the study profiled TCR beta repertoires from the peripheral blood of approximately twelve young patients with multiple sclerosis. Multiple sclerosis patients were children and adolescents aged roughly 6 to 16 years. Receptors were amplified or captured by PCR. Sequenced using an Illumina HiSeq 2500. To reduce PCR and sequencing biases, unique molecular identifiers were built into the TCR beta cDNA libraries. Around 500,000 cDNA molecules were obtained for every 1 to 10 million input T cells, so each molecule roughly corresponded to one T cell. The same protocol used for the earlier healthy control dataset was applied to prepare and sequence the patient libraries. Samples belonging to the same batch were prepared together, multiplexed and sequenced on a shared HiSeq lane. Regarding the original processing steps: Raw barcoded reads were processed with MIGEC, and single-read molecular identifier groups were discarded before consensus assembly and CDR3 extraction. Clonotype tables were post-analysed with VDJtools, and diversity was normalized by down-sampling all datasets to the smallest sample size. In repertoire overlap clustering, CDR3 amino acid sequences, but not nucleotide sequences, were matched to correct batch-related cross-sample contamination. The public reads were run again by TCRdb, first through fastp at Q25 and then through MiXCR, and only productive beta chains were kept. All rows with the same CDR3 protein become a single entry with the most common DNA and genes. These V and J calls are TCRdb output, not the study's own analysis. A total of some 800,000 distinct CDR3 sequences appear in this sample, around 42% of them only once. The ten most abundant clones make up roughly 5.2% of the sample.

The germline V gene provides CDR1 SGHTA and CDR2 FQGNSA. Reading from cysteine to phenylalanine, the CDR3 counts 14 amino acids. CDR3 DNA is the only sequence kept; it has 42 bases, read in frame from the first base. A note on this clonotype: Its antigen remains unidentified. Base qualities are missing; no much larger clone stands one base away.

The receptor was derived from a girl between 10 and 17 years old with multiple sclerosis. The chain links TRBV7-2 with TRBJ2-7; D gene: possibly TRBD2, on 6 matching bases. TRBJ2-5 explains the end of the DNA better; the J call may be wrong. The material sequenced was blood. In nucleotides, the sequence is TGTGCCAGCAGCGGATCCGTGGGGAGGGAGACCCAGTACTTC. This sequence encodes CASSGSVGRETQYF.